This T cell receptor (beta chain) came from a study of cytomegalovirus exposure and HLA in healthy donors. Whole-study findings and limits: Likely technical artifact: a cluster of highly shared sequence variants. Most TCR sequences showed up rarely, but some public TCRs showed up in many donors. Common viral pathogens were later found to be apparently linked to several of the most significant clusters.

The table lists this clone with a count of one. Its cognate antigen is unknown. Researchers ran the PCR with 60 Vbeta and 13 Jbeta primers. Using immunoSEQ multiplex PCR, the repertoire was profiled, and TCRdb retains in-frame clones only, with some absent. The profile covers 150,000 to 200,000 clones, with approximately 80% appearing a single time and over 0.65% taken by the ten largest. This CDR3 spans 17 amino acids. Germline V gene sequence: CDR1 ENHRY, CDR2 SYGVKD. Trimming at V came to 6 bases and at J to 5 bases, leaving 8 bases not matched to a gene. Input material: PBMCs. The sequence came from a young woman in good health and CMV-seronegative. The J gene is TRBJ2-2, the V gene TRBV10-3; 14 nucleotides line up with TRBD2. CDR3 region: CAISRLAGGLGTGELFF. In DNA, the CDR3 is TGTGCCATCAGCAGACTAGCGGGAGGGTTAGGAACCGGGGAGCTGTTTTTT.